This T cell receptor (beta chain) appears in the sequencing data of a study of beta chain features in type 1 diabetes. Whole-study context: When patients were set against healthy donors, age, gender and cell yields were similar.

Comments on this clone: The antigen is unknown.

Germline CDR1 LNHDA, CDR2 SQIVND (reference sequence). V shed 6 bases and J shed 4 bases, with 18 bases lying between them. CDR3 length: 15 residues. It was via CD45RO/CCR7/CD25/CD127/CD95/CD27 that CD4+ naive, central memory, regulatory and stem cell-like memory cells were sorted. The isolated RNA, all of it, was reverse transcribed, so expressed TCRB transcripts were what got sequenced. There were 3.5 million or so reads on average in the naive, central memory and regulatory T cell samples. Repertoires were generated with immunoSEQ multiplex PCR, while TCRdb's copy carries only in-frame clones and drops some. The table lists about 740,000 clones, about an eighth of them singletons. Whole-study findings and limits: There was a moderate but significant shortening of TCRB CDR3s in all four CD4+ subsets of Type 1 diabetes patients. For type 1 diabetes patients, VDJ junctions showed fewer insertions and more deletions.

Input material: naive CD4+ T cells from blood. J is TRBJ1-1 and V is TRBV19, with D tentatively TRBD1 (6 bases). The TCR comes from a man aged 18 to 35 with type 1 diabetes. CDR3 nucleotides: TGTGCCAGTAGCAGTAACAGGGTACGGAGCACTGAAGCTTTCTTT. Translated: CASSSNRVRSTEAFF.